The present entry profiles one T cell receptor (beta chain) with its context. The CDR3 loop spans 16 amino acids. V shed 7 bases, J shed 2 bases, and the junction held 4 bases outside the gene matches. Looked up from germline, CDR1 is SEHNR and CDR2 is FQNEAQ (reference sequence). Only in-frame clones appear in the TCRdb table, and some are missing; sequencing was by immunoSEQ multiplex PCR. This table holds approximately 230,000 clones, about 80% found once. These data come from a study of blood T cell repertoires in COVID-19. Across the study: COVID-19 samples collected from the United States, Italy and Spain covered acute and convalescent phases. The analysed material was cDNA or gDNA that came from T cells, B-cell-depleted T cells, or PBMCs.

In Cohort 3, a recovered donor had either two negative PCRs, clearance, or symptom resolution. The gene calls are TRBV7-9 and TRBJ2-1; 14 nucleotides agree with TRBD2. Specimen: PBMCs or T cells enriched from blood (not recorded which). The sequence was collected from a man in his forties who had recovered from COVID-19. CDR3 sequence (DNA): TGTGCCAGCACCAAGGGACTAGCGGGGGCCTACAATGAGCAGTTCTTC. Encoded protein: CASTKGLAGAYNEQFF.